This T cell receptor beta chain was documented in a study of patients and donors after allogeneic stem cell transplantation. Via MiXCR, TCRdb re-called the RT-PCR reads, giving one row per CDR3 protein. The profile covers some 200,000 distinct CDR3 sequences, with around two fifths appearing a single time and 33% taken by the ten largest. The source is a human donor who was either an allogeneic HSCT recipient or a stem cell or donor lymphocyte infusion donor (not recorded which). It is not recorded whose cells these are; they may come from a transplant donor. Sequencing used blood, either unsorted or a sorted T cell fraction (not recorded which).

The CDR3 spells CASSSQTNQPQHF. CDR3 in DNA: TGTGCCAGCAGCTCCCAAACGAATCAGCCCCAGCATTTT. The rearrangement joins TRBV11-2 to TRBJ1-5; D ambiguous. The CDR3 length is 13 residues. The V gene's germline CDR1 is SGHAT and CDR2 FQNNGV. V was clipped by 4 bases and J by 4 bases, with 8 bases between them.